The 17 T cell receptor beta chains reported below all come from one sample, sequenced in a study of cytomegalovirus exposure and HLA in healthy donors. With 60 Vbeta and 13 Jbeta primers, the PCR was carried out. Data came from immunoSEQ multiplex PCR; TCRdb stores just in-frame clones and leaves some out. The sample yields 55,000 to 70,000 clones, approximately 70% seen once. The material sequenced was PBMCs. Receptors were obtained from a woman aged 55-75 years in good health and CMV-seropositive.

The rearrangement links TRBV9 to TRBJ2-5, with 7 bases that match TRBD2. Per germline, CDR1 SGDLS and CDR2 YYNGEE. The V segment lost 4 bases and the J segment 4 bases; nucleotides outside the gene matches: 7. This CDR3 comprises 14 residues. CDR3 protein: CASSNFGGVETQYF. The CDR3 region has the DNA TGTGCCAGCAGCAACTTTGGGGGGGTAGAGACCCAGTACTTC.

This clone appeared a few times. The chain uses TRBV2 and TRBJ2-3; 9 bases align to TRBD2. Trimming cost V 8 bases and J 6 bases; bases outside gene matches: 6. Looked up from germline, CDR1 is SNHLY and CDR2 is FYNNEI. The CDR3 runs 13 residues. The CDR3 sequence: CASERGDGDTQYF. In DNA, the CDR3 is TGTGCCAGCGAGCGGGGGGACGGGGATACGCAGTATTTT.

The rearrangement uses TRBV30 and TRBJ1-6; tentative D call: TRBD1 (5 bases). Germline V gene sequence: CDR1 GTSNPN, CDR2 SVGIG (reference sequence). This CDR3 spans 15 amino acids. Deletions cut 2 bases from V and 4 bases from J, with 12 bases between. Here the CDR3 reads CAWSPGGVYNSPLHF. In DNA form, the CDR3 reads TGTGCCTGGAGTCCCGGGGGGGTTTATAATTCACCCCTCCACTTT.

The rearrangement links TRBV4-3 to TRBJ1-2, with a weak D call TRBD1 (5 bases). V shed 1 base and J shed 4 bases, with 16 bases lying between them. This CDR3 has 16 residues. CDR1 and CDR2 (germline): LGHNA, YSLEER. The CDR3 DNA follows: TGCGCCAGCAGCCAAGCCCTGTTCCAGGGTACCTATGGCTACACCTTC. It codes for CASSQALFQGTYGYTF.

This sequence joins TRBV9 and TRBJ1-3; D possibly corresponds to TRBD1 (5 bases). V lost 0 bases and J 3 bases, leaving 16 bases between the germline ends. The V gene's germline CDR1 is SGDLS and CDR2 YYNGEE. The CDR3 is made up of 17 amino acids. CDR3 protein: CASSVEDFQGGGNTIYF. The CDR3 DNA sequence: TGTGCCAGCAGCGTAGAAGACTTTCAGGGAGGTGGAAACACCATATATTTT.

The chain links TRBV6-1 to TRBJ1-2; tentative D call: TRBD1 (5 bases). Trimming shortened V by 6 bases and J by 7 bases, and 15 bases separated the two germline ends. Germline V gives CDR1 MNHNS, CDR2 SASEGT. The CDR3 runs 13 residues. CDR3 sequence reads: CASRGGVNGGYTF. CDR3 nucleotide sequence: TGTGCCAGCAGGGGGGGTGTAAATGGTGGCTACACCTTC.

V gene TRBV18 combines with J gene TRBJ1-5; D is perhaps TRBD1 (5 bases). This CDR3 has 14 amino acids. V gave up 5 bases and J gave up 1 base, with 9 bases separating them. Germline V lookup: CDR1 KGHSH, CDR2 LQKENI. CDR3 loop: CASSFDRSNQPQHF. In nucleotides, the CDR3 is TGTGCCAGCTCATTTGACAGAAGCAATCAGCCCCAGCATTTT.

CDR3 coding DNA: TGTGCCAGCAGTGAATCTACAGGGGGGGATGGCTACACCTTC. Translating gives CASSESTGGDGYTF. The V and J genes are TRBV2 and TRBJ1-2; TRBD1 agrees at 8 bases. Trimming took 2 bases from V and 6 from J; bases not matched to a gene: 5. The CDR3 runs to 14 residues. Germline V CDR1 and CDR2: SNHLY, FYNNEI.

This clone was seen a few times. The chain combines TRBV19 with TRBJ2-5; D is perhaps TRBD2 (7 bases). The ends were cut back, 1 base at V and 5 bases at J, with 17 bases in the middle. Germline CDR1 is LNHDA and CDR2 is SQIVND (reference sequence). The CDR3 has 16 amino acids. This CDR3 reads CASSIVGGQRGETQYF. CDR3 nucleotide sequence: TGTGCCAGTAGTATAGTCGGGGGGCAGAGGGGGGAGACCCAGTACTTC.

The chain recombines TRBV28 with TRBJ1-1; the D is unclear. The V end was cut by 4 bases, the J end by 0 bases, with 9 bases between. The CDR3 is 14 amino acids. Per the germline V gene, CDR1 is MDHEN and CDR2 is SYDVKM. The CDR3 sequence is CASSSNSLNTEAFF. The CDR3 DNA reads as TGTGCCAGCAGTTCCAACAGCTTGAACACTGAAGCTTTCTTT.

The chain joins TRBV27 to TRBJ1-1, with 7 bases lining up with TRBD1. After removal of 2 bases from V and 4 bases from J, the junction contained 4 bases not matched to a gene. CDR3 length: 14 amino acids. From germline, CDR1 is MNHEY and CDR2 SMNVEV (reference sequence). This chain's CDR3 is CASSLQGGGTEAFF. The CDR3 nucleotides read TGTGCCAGCAGTTTACAGGGGGGCGGCACTGAAGCTTTCTTT.

The gene calls are TRBV28 and TRBJ2-5; tentatively, D is TRBD2 (7 bases). V lost 4 bases to trimming and J lost 5 bases, with 14 bases between them. Germline V gene data show CDR1 as MDHEN and CDR2 as SYDVKM. The CDR3 has 14 residues. The CDR3 DNA is TGTGCCAGCAGTTCGGGGGCGGGGGTGGAGACCCAGTACTTC. As protein: CASSSGAGVETQYF.

The sample holds one count of this clone. The chain uses TRBV7-9 and TRBJ2-1; 9 bases match TRBD1. With V trimmed by 4 bases and J by 13 bases, 8 bases remained unmatched. The CDR3 spans 13 residues. In germline, CDR1 is SEHNR, CDR2 FQNEAQ (reference sequence). CDR3 in amino acids: CASSWRQGGNQFF. The CDR3, as DNA: TGTGCCAGCAGCTGGCGACAGGGGGGTAATCAGTTCTTC.

This clone was counted a few times. This chain connects TRBV11-1 to TRBJ1-1; D gene ambiguous. Germline V gives CDR1 SGHAT, CDR2 FQDESV (reference sequence). Trimming shortened V by 5 bases and J by 2 bases, and 15 bases separated the two germline ends. This CDR3 has 15 amino acids. The CDR3 is CASSPIEGFNTEAFF. DNA of the CDR3: TGTGCCAGCAGCCCGATTGAGGGTTTTAACACTGAAGCTTTCTTT. Using reference TRBV11-1 and TRBJ1-1 for the parts outside the CDR3, the full variable domain is EAEVAQSPRYKITEKSQAVAFWCDPISGHATLYWYRQILGQGPELLVQFQDESVVDDSQLPKDRFSAERLKGVDSTLKIQPAELGDSAMYLCASSPIEGFNTEAFFGQGTRLTVV.

This clone has a handful of counts. The chain links TRBV10-1 to TRBJ1-6, with TRBD1 matching 7 bases. Germline V lookup: CDR1 WNHNN, CDR2 SYGVQD (reference sequence). This CDR3 comprises 14 residues. The ends lost 2 bases at V and 6 bases at J; junction bases unmatched: 1. The CDR3 coding sequence is TGCGCCAGCAGTGAGCAGGGGGGTAATTCACCCCTCCACTTT. Its protein product is CASSEQGGNSPLHF.

The gene calls are TRBV11-2 and TRBJ1-1; the D is unclear. The length of the CDR3 is 15 residues. Looked up from germline, CDR1 is SGHAT and CDR2 is FQNNGV. The V gene lost 1 base and the J gene lost 3 bases, with 12 bases spanning the gap. CDR3 nucleotides: TGTGCCAGCAGCTTAGTTGGAGGAGGACACACTGAAGCTTTCTTT. It yields the protein CASSLVGGGHTEAFF.

By proportion, this clone is medium-sized. The junction and the germline gene differ at one end; a read error may be behind it. In DNA, the CDR3 is TGTTCCAGCAGCGGAGACCAAAGCGGGCCTTACACAGATACGCAGTATTTT. Translated, it gives CSSSGDQSGPYTDTQYF. The V gene is TRBV7-9, the J gene TRBJ2-3; D might be TRBD2 (6 bases). Germline CDR1 SEHNR, CDR2 FQNEAQ (reference sequence). This CDR3 comprises 17 residues.